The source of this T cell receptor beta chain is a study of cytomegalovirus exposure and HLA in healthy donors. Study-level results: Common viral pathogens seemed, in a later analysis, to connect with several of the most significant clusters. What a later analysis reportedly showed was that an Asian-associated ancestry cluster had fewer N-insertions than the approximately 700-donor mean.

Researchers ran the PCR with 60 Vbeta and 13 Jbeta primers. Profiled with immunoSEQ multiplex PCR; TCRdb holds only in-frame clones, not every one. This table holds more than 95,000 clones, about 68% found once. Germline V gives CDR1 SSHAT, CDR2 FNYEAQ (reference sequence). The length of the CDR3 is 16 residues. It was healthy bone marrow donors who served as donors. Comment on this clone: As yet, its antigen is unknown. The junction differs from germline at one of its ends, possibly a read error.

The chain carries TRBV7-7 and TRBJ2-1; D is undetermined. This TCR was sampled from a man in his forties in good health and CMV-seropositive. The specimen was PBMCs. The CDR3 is CASSLGTRQTGDEQFF. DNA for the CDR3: TGTGCTAGCAGCTTGGGTACCCGGCAGACTGGCGATGAGCAGTTCTTC.